This entry lists 12 T cell receptor beta chains sequenced from one sample in a study of shared clonotypes between healthy human individuals. The table came from immunoSEQ multiplex PCR; TCRdb's copy has only in-frame clones and leaves some out. Of 400,000 to 550,000 clones listed, roughly 85% are singletons. The source material was PBMCs. The source is a woman aged 40 to 50 in good health. Some clones in this sample may be carry-over from other donors' samples.

This clone showed up just a few times. The chain has TRBV4-1 and TRBJ1-2; D not resolved. Germline V lookup: CDR1 MGHRA, CDR2 YSYEKL. There are 16 residues in the CDR3. V was shortened by 1 base and J by 2 bases, with 14 bases between the two germline ends. CDR3 nucleotides: TGCGCCAGCAGCCAAGTATTAGGCAGAAGAAACTATGGCTACACCTTC. This encodes CASSQVLGRRNYGYTF.

This clone appeared a few times. The V call is TRBV19, the J call TRBJ2-1; tentatively, D is TRBD1 or TRBD2 (6 bases each). The CDR3 length is 14 residues. V was clipped by 9 bases and J by 8 bases, with 20 bases between them. Per the germline V gene, CDR1 is LNHDA and CDR2 is SQIVND (reference sequence). CDR3 residues: CARSAPEGGDEQFF. The DNA for the CDR3 is TGTGCCAGGAGTGCACCCGAGGGGGGCGATGAGCAGTTCTTC.

As to this clone: Other DNA sequences in the same sample also yield this CDR3. The gene calls are TRBV6-1 and TRBJ1-1; D not certain. CDR3 size: 13 residues. Per the germline V gene, CDR1 is MNHNS and CDR2 is SASEGT. Trimming left V 0 bases short and J 5 bases short, with 7 bases between. The DNA for the CDR3 is TGTGCCAGCAGTGAAGCAGGCGGAACTGAAGCTTTCTTT. Its protein product is CASSEAGGTEAFF.

The V gene is TRBV5-6, the J gene TRBJ2-1, with D perhaps TRBD2 (5 bases). The V gene's germline CDR1 is SGHDT and CDR2 YYEEEE. The V end lost 5 bases, the J end lost 6 bases, and 18 bases lay between the germline ends. CDR3 length equals 15 residues. The CDR3 region is CASSLWSGGLNEQFF. The CDR3, as DNA: TGTGCCAGCAGTTTATGGTCGGGCGGGCTCAATGAGCAGTTCTTC. The variable domain in full, completed from reference TRBV5-6 and TRBJ2-1, reads DAGVTQSPTHLIKTRGQQVTLRCSPKSGHDTVSWYQQALGQGPQFIFQYYEEEERQRGNFPDRFSGHQFPNYSSELNVNALLLGDSALYLCASSLWSGGLNEQFFGPGTRLTVL.

This clone was seen a few times. The J gene is TRBJ1-5, the V gene TRBV19; D remains unclear. This CDR3 comprises 15 residues. Germline V lookup: CDR1 LNHDA, CDR2 SQIVND (reference sequence). Trimming left V 7 bases short and J 0 bases short, with 13 bases between. CDR3 region: CASTMAGYSNQPQHF. CDR3 bases: TGTGCCAGTACCATGGCGGGGTATAGCAATCAGCCCCAGCATTTT.

The chain links TRBV28 to TRBJ2-7; no firm D call. The V gene's germline CDR1 is MDHEN and CDR2 SYDVKM. This CDR3 region has 12 residues. V gave up 8 bases and J gave up 3 bases, with 11 bases separating them. The CDR3 DNA follows: TGTGCCAGCCGCGCGCGACGCTACGAGCAGTACTTC. Amino acid sequence: CASRARRYEQYF.

Note on this clone: An end of the junction differs from the germline gene, which may be a read error. The chain has TRBV5-3 and TRBJ1-2; 7 bases align to TRBD1. Being an ORF, TRBV5-3 has a function that is uncertain. The CDR3 totals 12 residues. CDR3 loop: CASSLTGYGYTF. In nucleotides, the CDR3 is TGTGCCAGCAGCTTGACAGGGTATGGCTACACCTTC.

The chain is built from TRBV29-1 and TRBJ2-2; D is unresolved. Germline-derived CDR1 and CDR2 are SQVTM and ANQGSEA. The CDR3 totals 13 residues. V was shortened by 3 bases and J by 4 bases, with 9 bases between the two germline ends. This CDR3 reads CSVDLAATGELFF. The CDR3 region has the DNA TGCAGCGTTGATCTCGCGGCCACCGGGGAGCTGTTTTTT.

The genes are TRBV5-6 and TRBJ2-2, with 10 bases lining up with TRBD2. CDR3 length: 16 residues. Germline CDR1 reads SGHDT; CDR2 reads YYEEEE. J was trimmed by 4 bases and V by 1 base; bases with no gene match: 4. The CDR3 reads CASSLPSGRSTGELFF. In nucleotides, the CDR3 is TGTGCCAGCAGCTTGCCTAGCGGGAGATCCACCGGGGAGCTGTTTTTT.

The sample holds one count of this clone. The rearrangement links TRBV18 to TRBJ2-5; D possibly corresponds to TRBD2 (6 bases). The tail of the sequence fits TRBJ2-7 better, so the J call may be wrong. Germline loops: CDR1 KGHSH, CDR2 LQKENI. The CDR3 is 13 residues long. The CDR3 sequence: CASSPAGSGEQYF. CDR3 nucleotide sequence: TGTGCCAGCTCACCCGCGGGATCTGGCGAGCAGTACTTC.

This clone was recorded a few times. The V call is TRBV19, the J call TRBJ2-2, with D perhaps TRBD1 (5 bases). The V and J ends lost 3 bases and 9 bases respectively, with 14 bases between them. CDR1 and CDR2 (germline): LNHDA, SQIVND (reference sequence). CDR3 size: 14 residues. As DNA, the CDR3 is TGTGCCAGTAGTATTTCCAGGGTTGAACGGGAGCTGTTTTTT. Protein: CASSISRVERELFF.

The sample holds one count of this clone. The chain has TRBV11-3 and TRBJ1-2; possible D gene TRBD1, 5 bases. Germline-derived CDR1 and CDR2 are SGHNT and YENEEA. CDR3 size: 14 residues. Trimming removed 1 base at V and 6 bases at J, with 12 bases between. CDR3 region: CASSLVWVGDGYTF. CDR3 nucleotide sequence: TGTGCCAGCAGCTTAGTCTGGGTAGGGGATGGCTACACCTTC.